A selection of T cell receptor beta chains follows, all from one sample in a study of control samples from healthy donors and cancer patients. Produced via immunoSEQ multiplex PCR; TCRdb's table is partial and in-frame only. The profile covers approximately 100,000 clones, with around 89% appearing a single time and 15% to 20% taken by the ten largest. Specimen: blood. The receptors shown here come from a woman aged 45-65 years in good health. Both conserved end residues are part of each CDR3. Fields, in order: clone size, V gene, J gene, D gene, CDR3 DNA, CDR3 protein. D genes are given only for firm matches. Size is stated for part of the rows, as once, few or many counts, or as a class when the clone is expanded.

once	TRBV12-3/TRBV12-4	TRBJ1-5	NA	TGTGCCAGCAGTTTTTTTTATCAGCCCCAGCATTTT	CASSFFYQPQHF
NA	TRBV3-1/TRBV3-2	TRBJ2-3	TRBD2	TGTGCCAGCAGCCAAGAAAGACTAGCAAAGGGTGGGGATACGCAGTATTTT	CASSQERLAKGGDTQYF
NA	TRBV6-5	TRBJ1-1	NA	TGTGCCAGCAGTTATTTGGAGGGGGTCCCCAACACTGAAGCTTTCTTT	CASSYLEGVPNTEAFF
NA	TRBV14	TRBJ2-5	NA	TGTGCCAGCAGCCAAGGATACAACGCGGGGGAGACCCAGTACTTC	CASSQGYNAGETQYF
NA	TRBV29-1	TRBJ2-7	TRBD1	TGCAGCGTAACCCGGGACAGGGGAAGTGAGCAGTACTTC	CSVTRDRGSEQYF
once	TRBV11-3	TRBJ1-3	NA	TGTGCCAGCAGCCTGAACTCTGGAAACACCATATATTTT	CASSLNSGNTIYF
NA	TRBV9	TRBJ1-5	TRBD1	TGTGCCAGCAGCGTATCAGGGGGCGATCAGCCCCAGCATTTT	CASSVSGGDQPQHF
NA	TRBV7-2	TRBJ1-4	NA	TGTGCCAGCAGCACGGGACACATAAGGGGGTACGGTGAAAAACTGTTTTTT	CASSTGHIRGYGEKLFF
few	TRBV6-5	TRBJ1-3	NA	TGTGCCAGCAGCCCCCCGGGACGGGGCAACACCATATATTTT	CASSPPGRGNTIYF
NA	TRBV6-2/TRBV6-3	TRBJ2-3	NA	TGTGCCAGCAGTGCCCTGGCCCCCCGCACAGATACGCAGTATTTT	CASSALAPRTDTQYF
NA	TRBV4-1	TRBJ2-1	TRBD2	TGCGCCAGCAGCCAAGATGCAGCGGGAGAGCGAAATGAGCAGTTCTTC	CASSQDAAGERNEQFF
NA	TRBV7-3	TRBJ2-2	NA	TGTGCCAGCAGCTTAAATCGGGGAGCGGCCGGGGAGCTGTTTTTT	CASSLNRGAAGELFF
NA	TRBV9	TRBJ1-1	NA	TGTGCCAGCAGCATCACAGGGAGGAACACTGAAGCTTTCTTT	CASSITGRNTEAFF
NA	TRBV11-2	TRBJ1-5	NA	TGTGCCAGCAGCTTAGAATATAGGCAGCCCCAGCATTTT	CASSLEYRQPQHF
once	TRBV27	TRBJ2-5	NA	TGTGCCAGCAGTTTATGGGGGGGGCGGGAGACCCAGTACTTC	CASSLWGGRETQYF
NA	TRBV5-4	TRBJ2-5	NA	TGTGCCAGCAGCTTGGGGGGGGCCCAAGAGACCCAGTACTTC	CASSLGGAQETQYF
few	TRBV7-2	TRBJ2-2	NA	TGTGCCAGCAGCCCAGGGAACACCGGGGAGCTGTTTTTT	CASSPGNTGELFF
once	TRBV6-1	TRBJ1-2	NA	TGTGCCAGCAGTGAAAGGTCCGGGGTTTTAGGCTATGGCTACACCTTC	CASSERSGVLGYGYTF
NA	TRBV4-1	TRBJ1-5	NA	TGCGCCAGCAGCCACATCGGGTGGGGAGTCAATCAGCCCCAGCATTTT	CASSHIGWGVNQPQHF
once	TRBV11-3	TRBJ2-7	NA	TGTGCCAGCAGCTTAGAGGGGTACGAGCAGTACTTC	CASSLEGYEQYF
NA	TRBV7-9	TRBJ2-1	TRBD2	TGTGCCAGCAGGTCCCTCGGTCGGGGGGACAATGAGCAGTTCTTC	CASRSLGRGDNEQFF
NA	TRBV12-3/TRBV12-4	TRBJ2-5	NA	TGTGCCAGCAGTTTTTGGGGACAAGAGACCCAGTACTTC	CASSFWGQETQYF
NA	TRBV6-5	TRBJ2-3	NA	TGTGCCAGCAGTCAGACTAGTAAAACGCAGTATTTT	CASSQTSKTQYF
once	TRBV14	TRBJ2-2	NA	TGTGCCAGCAGCCCACAGAACACCGGGGAGCTGTTTTTT	CASSPQNTGELFF
NA	TRBV7-9	TRBJ1-4	TRBD1	TGTGCCAGCAGCTCGGACAGGCTCGCGGAAAAACTGTTTTTT	CASSSDRLAEKLFF
NA	TRBV5-1	TRBJ1-1	NA	TGCGCCAGCAGCTCCCGTTTGTTCACTGAAGCTTTCTTT	CASSSRLFTEAFF
NA	TRBV6-5	TRBJ1-2	NA	TGTGCCAAAATGGCCTGGGATGAAGGAATGTATGGCTACACCTTC	CAKMAWDEGMYGYTF
NA	TRBV7-2	TRBJ2-5	NA	TGTGCCAGCTTGGGTCCCCGGGTCGAAGAGACCCAGTACTTC	CASLGPRVEETQYF
NA	TRBV20-1	TRBJ2-3	TRBD2	TGCAGTGCTAGTAGTTCCGGACTAGCGGGAGGAGGCGCGCAGTATTTT	CSASSSGLAGGGAQYF
NA	TRBV6-6	TRBJ2-2	TRBD1	TGTGCCAGTGACAGGGGCACCGGGGAGCTGTTTTTT	CASDRGTGELFF
NA	TRBV11-2	TRBJ2-1	NA	TGTGCCAGCAGCTTCGTGATCATTGGGACAAACCCGAATGAGCAGTTCTTC	CASSFVIIGTNPNEQFF
NA	TRBV30	TRBJ2-2	NA	TGTGCCTGGAGTCGGACCACCGGGGAGCTGTTTTTT	CAWSRTTGELFF
medium-sized	TRBV6-5	TRBJ2-5	NA	TGTGCCAGCAGTTTAATGCCGGGACTGCAAGAGACCCAGTACTTC	CASSLMPGLQETQYF
NA	TRBV30	TRBJ1-2	NA	TGTGCCTGGAGTCAGCGGGGGAGGTTCCCTTTTAACTATGGCTACACCTTC	CAWSQRGRFPFNYGYTF
NA	TRBV5-1	TRBJ1-2	TRBD1	TGCGCCAGTGCAGCGACCCAGGGACAGGGGGCGCGTGGCTACACCTTC	CASAATQGQGARGYTF
NA	TRBV12-5	TRBJ2-1	TRBD2	TGTGCTAGTGGTTTAGGACTAGCGTACAATGAGCAGTTCTTC	CASGLGLAYNEQFF
NA	TRBV29-1	TRBJ2-5	NA	TGCAGCGTTCGTGTGGGTTGGGAGACCCAGTACTTC	CSVRVGWETQYF
NA	TRBV27	TRBJ1-1	NA	TGTGCCAGCAGTTTAGAAGCGGCCGGAATTTCAATCTTT	CASSLEAAGISIF
NA	TRBV24-1	TRBJ2-5	NA	TGTGCCACCAGTGTGGAGGGTTGGGAGACCCAGTACTTC	CATSVEGWETQYF
NA	TRBV2	TRBJ2-1	NA	TGTGCCAGCAGTGAAGCGTTTTTCGGGAATGAGCAGTTCTTC	CASSEAFFGNEQFF
few	TRBV21-1	TRBJ1-4	NA	TGTGCCAGCAGCCCCCCCATCGGGACAGGGGGCGGCAATAATGAAAAACTGTTTTTT	CASSPPIGTGGGNNEKLFF
NA	TRBV30	TRBJ1-1	NA	TGTGCCTGGAGTGTTGGGGGGCGGAACACTGAAGCTTTCTTT	CAWSVGGRNTEAFF
NA	TRBV5-4	TRBJ2-5	TRBD2	TGTGCCAGCAGCTTGGCCGGCGGGAGGGCCGAGGCCGAGACCCAGTACTTC	CASSLAGGRAEAETQYF
once	TRBV20-1	TRBJ1-3	NA	TGCAGTGCTAGTAGGACGAACTCTGGAAACACCATATATTTT	CSASRTNSGNTIYF
NA	TRBV2	TRBJ1-6	NA	TGTGCCAGCATGGTGGAAACTAATTCACCCCTCCACTTT	CASMVETNSPLHF
NA	TRBV6-5	TRBJ1-2	TRBD1	TGTGCCAGCAGCCAGGGGGCTGGTGGCTACACCTTC	CASSQGAGGYTF
NA	TRBV27	TRBJ2-3	NA	TGTGCCAGCAGTTTAGAGGGTCGCTGGGCGGTAGATACGCAGTATTTT	CASSLEGRWAVDTQYF
NA	TRBV15	TRBJ1-1	NA	TGTGCCACCAGCACGAACACTGAAGCTTTCTTT	CATSTNTEAFF